This T cell receptor (beta chain) was documented in a study of control samples from healthy donors and cancer patients (dated by TCRdb to the early 2020s). Preparation of the library involved the immunoSEQ multiplex PCR assay. This is the immuneACCESS table as TCRdb keeps it, with only in-frame sequences that have V and J called. A part of the clones is gone; compared with another copy, unresolved V genes explain less than half, and the rest is unexplained. For this sample the table gives 130,000 to 150,000 clones, of which around 94% were detected only once. The top ten constitute 14% of the sample. As for this clone: What antigen it recognizes has not been identified. The input lacks base qualities; no much larger clone sits a single base away.

Via the germline V gene (reference sequence), CDR1 is SGHNT and CDR2 YYREEE. Relative to germline, V is missing 4 bases and J is missing 6 bases, with 9 bases of the junction outside any gene match. Measured from the cysteine to the phenylalanine, the CDR3 is 15 residues long. Only the CDR3 portion is preserved as DNA: 45 bases, with reading frame beginning at the first base. The TCR was taken from a man aged 60 to 69 with colorectal cancer. Sequencing was performed on PBMCs. In this chain, TRBV5-4 is recombined with TRBJ1-1, with TRBD1 matching 10 junction bases. DNA sequence: TGTGCCAGCAGCGTCGGACAGGGGGTGGGACCTGAAGCTTTCTTT. Its amino acids are CASSVGQGVGPEAFF.